This T cell receptor beta chain was sequenced in a study of blood T cell repertoires in COVID-19. Overall study: Whether acute or convalescent, the COVID-19 samples came from the United States, Italy and Spain. T cells, B-cell-depleted T cells, or PBMCs supplied cDNA or gDNA.

In the source study's methods: Amplified reference gene primers provided the basis for estimating nucleated cell counts. Generated by immunoSEQ multiplex PCR, the TCRdb table keeps only in-frame clones and is missing some. V and J calls plus clone size are reproduced from that table; the DNA served to infer D and trimming. The sample has under 250,000 clones, about four fifths seen once. Sequences were obtained from peripheral blood. The sequence came from a man of 80 years or more with acute or convalescent COVID-19.

The CDR3 is CASSATGGGYTF. In DNA form, the CDR3 reads TGCGCCAGCAGCGCGACAGGGGGCGGCTACACCTTC. The chain uses TRBV5-1 and TRBJ1-2; 10 bases map to TRBD1. Losses at the gene ends were 4 bases for V and 8 bases for J; bases not matched to a gene: 2. Germline V gene sequence: CDR1 SGHRS, CDR2 YFSETQ. There are 12 residues in the CDR3.